The rows below give T cell receptor beta chains drawn from one sample of a study of T cell responses to AZD1222 COVID-19 vaccine. Generated by immunoSEQ multiplex PCR, the TCRdb table keeps only in-frame clones and is missing some. The table lists 60,000 to 85,000 clones, approximately 90% of them singletons, with approximately 4.8% in the top ten. Sequenced here: peripheral blood, sampled 28 days after the second dose of the MenACWY control vaccine. The receptor set was obtained from an adult who received the MenACWY meningococcal vaccine as a control. Each CDR3 is given with its conserved first and last residue. The D gene is left open where the match is weak. Clone size is given for some rows only: seen once, a few or many times, or a class if the clone is expanded.

-	-	TRBV27	TRBJ1-3	TGTGCCAGCAGTTTTCCCCTGGCCAACTCTGGAAACACCATATATTTT	CASSFPLANSGNTIYF
-	-	TRBV25-1	TRBJ1-1	TGTGCCAGCAGGCGTGGAGGGAACACTGAAGCTTTCTTT	CASRRGGNTEAFF
-	-	TRBV28	TRBJ1-2	TGTGCCAGCAGCCACTCCCTGGGGGTTGCCTATGGCTACACCTTC	CASSHSLGVAYGYTF
-	-	TRBV28	TRBJ1-2	TGTGCCAGCAGTATCGGGGGTTACTATGGCTACACCTTC	CASSIGGYYGYTF
TRBD1	-	TRBV7-8	TRBJ1-4	TGTGCCAGCAGCCCTACCCGCGGCAGGGGGTTAGAAAAACTGTTTTTT	CASSPTRGRGLEKLFF
-	-	TRBV5-5	TRBJ2-1	TGTGCCAGCAGCACTCCGGTCAGGATGAACCCTAATGAGCAGTTCTTC	CASSTPVRMNPNEQFF
TRBD2	-	TRBV19	TRBJ2-2	TGTGCCAGTAGTATAGATCTGGGGGGGAGTGAAGCCGGGGAGCTGTTTTTT	CASSIDLGGSEAGELFF
TRBD2	once	TRBV9	TRBJ2-7	TGTGCCAGCAGCGTAGCTGCCAGCGGGGCCTACGAGCAGTACTTC	CASSVAASGAYEQYF
-	-	TRBV24-1	TRBJ2-3	TGTGCCACCTCCCATACGGACACAGATACGCAGTATTTT	CATSHTDTDTQYF
-	-	TRBV2	TRBJ2-1	TGTGCCAGCGCTCTAGAAGTTGAGCAGTTCTTC	CASALEVEQFF
-	-	TRBV6-5	TRBJ1-4	TGTGCCAGCAGTGACTCAAGGGGTTCCGGAGAAAAACTGTTTTTT	CASSDSRGSGEKLFF
TRBD1	-	TRBV2	TRBJ2-6	TGTGCCAGCAGACAACTACCGGGACAGGGGTCTGGGGCCAACGTCCTGACTTTC	CASRQLPGQGSGANVLTF
-	-	TRBV19	TRBJ1-2	TGTGCCAGTAGGGTAAACATAGGTCCTGGCTATGGCTACACCTTC	CASRVNIGPGYGYTF
TRBD2	-	TRBV6-6	TRBJ2-1	TGTGCCAGCAGTCGACCAAAGCGGGAGGATGGAAAGAATGAGCAGTTCTTC	CASSRPKREDGKNEQFF
-	-	TRBV28	TRBJ2-2	TGTGCCAGCAGACGGGCCACAGGGACAAACACCGGGGAGCTGTTTTTT	CASRRATGTNTGELFF
-	-	TRBV19	TRBJ1-2	TGTGCCAGTAGTATTCCTGGCGCAGAAGGGAAAGGCTACACCTTC	CASSIPGAEGKGYTF
-	-	TRBV11-3	TRBJ2-3	TGTGCCAGCAGCTTAGGCGACGGAGGGGATACGCAGTATTTT	CASSLGDGGDTQYF
TRBD1	-	TRBV10-3	TRBJ1-1	TGTGCCATCAGGACGGACAGGGCGAACACTGAAGCTTTCTTT	CAIRTDRANTEAFF
-	-	TRBV5-1	TRBJ2-1	TGCGCCAGCAGCTTCGAGGGGGGCCATAATGAGCAGTTCTTC	CASSFEGGHNEQFF
-	-	TRBV11-2	TRBJ2-1	TGTGCCAGCAGCTTAGACAGGGCCTACAATGAGCAGTTCTTC	CASSLDRAYNEQFF
-	once	TRBV4-1	TRBJ1-5	TGCGCCAGCAGCCAAGAAGTAGGGGACGGCAATCAGCCCCAGCATTTT	CASSQEVGDGNQPQHF
TRBD1	-	TRBV6-5	TRBJ2-3	TGTGCCAGCAGCGCCTCCGGGACAGGGACCCTAACGCAGTATTTT	CASSASGTGTLTQYF
-	once	TRBV27	TRBJ1-5	TGTGCCAGCAGCTCACTGAAGGAGGGAAGGGCGGATAGCAATCAGCCCCAGCATTTT	CASSSLKEGRADSNQPQHF
TRBD1	medium-sized	TRBV6-5	TRBJ2-1	TGTGCCAGCAGTTCGACAGGGCCAAGAAGTGAGCAGTTCTTC	CASSSTGPRSEQFF
-	-	TRBV28	TRBJ1-2	TGTGCCAGCCTAGGCTATGGCTACACCTTC	CASLGYGYTF
TRBD1	-	TRBV4-1	TRBJ1-3	TGCGCCAGCAGCCAGCAGGGGGTTACTGGAAACACCATATATTTT	CASSQQGVTGNTIYF
-	-	TRBV28	TRBJ1-1	TGTGCCAGCAGTTTATATCGGACGGGACGTCGGGGCACTGAAGCTTTCTTT	CASSLYRTGRRGTEAFF
-	-	TRBV7-2	TRBJ1-6	TGTGCCAGCAGCCCAGATGGACAGCGTGCCCGACCCCTCCACTTT	CASSPDGQRARPLHF
TRBD2	-	TRBV7-7	TRBJ2-5	TGTGCCAGCAGCTTAGCGATTAGCGGGGGGGCCCGAGAGACCCAGTACTTC	CASSLAISGGARETQYF
-	-	TRBV28	TRBJ2-1	TGTGCCAGCAGTTCCCCCTACGCGGGCCCGGATTACAATGAGCAGTTCTTC	CASSSPYAGPDYNEQFF
-	-	TRBV13	TRBJ2-7	TGTGCCAGCAGCTCCCGGGACTCCCTCTCCTACGAGCAGTACTTC	CASSSRDSLSYEQYF
-	once	TRBV15	TRBJ1-1	TGTGCCACCAGCAGAGCCGGATGGTACATGAACACTGAAGCTTTCTTT	CATSRAGWYMNTEAFF
-	-	TRBV28	TRBJ2-7	TGTGCCAGCAGTGGGCAGGGGTTGGAGCAGTACTTC	CASSGQGLEQYF
-	-	TRBV19	TRBJ1-5	TGTGCCAGTAGGTGGGGGGGCAATCAGCCCCAGCATTTT	CASRWGGNQPQHF
TRBD1	-	TRBV5-5	TRBJ1-2	TGTGCCAGCAGCTTGGGACAGGGTGATGGCTACACCTTC	CASSLGQGDGYTF
TRBD1	-	TRBV4-1	TRBJ2-7	TGCGCCAGCAGCCCAACAGGGGCAAGGGCCTACGAGCAGTACTTC	CASSPTGARAYEQYF
TRBD1	once	TRBV6-6	TRBJ2-3	TGTGCCAGCAGTTACCAGACAGGGAACACAGATACGCAGTATTTT	CASSYQTGNTDTQYF
-	once	TRBV7-8	TRBJ2-7	TGTGCCAGCAGCCTACAGGGATACGAGCAGTACTTC	CASSLQGYEQYF
TRBD1	few	TRBV28	TRBJ1-2	TGTGCCAGCAGTTTGGACAGGGAGGCCCACACCTTC	CASSLDREAHTF
TRBD1	-	TRBV6-6	TRBJ1-3	TGTGCCAGCAGTCCCCGGACAGGGGCTGGAAACACCATATATTTT	CASSPRTGAGNTIYF
-	-	TRBV10-1	TRBJ2-6	TGCGCCAGCAGTGAGAGGGCAGGCAGCTGGGGCTCTGGGGCCAACGTCCTGACTTTC	CASSERAGSWGSGANVLTF
TRBD2	-	TRBV28	TRBJ2-5	TGTGCCAGCAGTTTCCCTAGCGGGGGGGCCGAGACCCAGTACTTC	CASSFPSGGAETQYF
TRBD1	-	TRBV6-5	TRBJ2-2	TGTGCCAGCACTTGGGACAGGGGGCCGGAACGGGAGCTGTTTTTT	CASTWDRGPERELFF
-	-	TRBV13	TRBJ2-7	TGTGCCAGCAGCATAAGACAGTCCTACGAGCAGTACTTC	CASSIRQSYEQYF
-	-	TRBV27	TRBJ1-4	TGTGCCAGCAGTTTAAGGATGACTAATGAAAAACTGTTTTTT	CASSLRMTNEKLFF
-	-	TRBV30	TRBJ1-2	TGTGCCTGGAGCTCCGGGACGGAAAATGGCTACACCTTC	CAWSSGTENGYTF
TRBD2	-	TRBV5-1	TRBJ2-7	TGCGCCAGCACCCTTCGGGCGGGAGACACCCCCTACGAGCAGTACTTC	CASTLRAGDTPYEQYF
-	-	TRBV1	TRBJ2-7	TGCACCAGCAGCCTTAAGGGGGCTGCATACTTCTACGAGCAGTACTTC	CTSSLKGAAYFYEQYF
TRBD1	-	TRBV10-3	TRBJ2-1	TGTGCCATCAGTGGTCCGGGACAGGGTGACAATGAGCAGTTCTTC	CAISGPGQGDNEQFF
-	-	TRBV5-5	TRBJ2-7	TGTGCCAGCAGCTTGGAGGGTTACGAGCAGTACTTC	CASSLEGYEQYF